Listed below are T cell receptor beta chains from one sample, sequenced in a study of blood T cell repertoires in COVID-19. The data were produced by immunoSEQ multiplex PCR, yet TCRdb's version contains in-frame clones alone and is incomplete. The data contain roughly 160,000 clones, around 90% of them singletons. Sequencing input: peripheral blood. The receptors here all came from a man aged 50-60 years who had recovered from COVID-19. Both conserved end residues are part of each CDR3. A D gene is named only where the DNA matches it firmly. Not every row has a clone size; where given, it reads once, few, many or a size class.

clone size	V gene	D gene	J gene	CDR3 DNA	CDR3 protein
NA	TRBV6-1	TRBD1	TRBJ1-2	TGTGCCAGCAGTGAGGGACAGGAGTACACCTTC	CASSEGQEYTF
NA	TRBV18	NA	TRBJ1-2	TGTGCCAGCTCACAGACGGAGAGACTCGGCTACACCTTC	CASSQTERLGYTF
NA	TRBV7-9	NA	TRBJ2-3	TGTGCCAGCAGCCCCGGGAGAGGGGGGGCGCGGCGGACAGATACGCAGTATTTT	CASSPGRGGARRTDTQYF
NA	TRBV5-1	TRBD1	TRBJ1-3	TGCGCCAGCAGCTTCAGGGGGCAGTCTGGAAACACCATATATTTT	CASSFRGQSGNTIYF
NA	TRBV12-5	TRBD1	TRBJ2-7	TGTGCTAGTGGTCTTGGGACAGGGGGGGCCGAGCAGTACTTC	CASGLGTGGAEQYF
once	TRBV28	NA	TRBJ2-7	TGTGCCAGCAGACAGGGGGGGTCCTACGAGCAGTACTTC	CASRQGGSYEQYF
few	TRBV6-5	NA	TRBJ1-1	TGTGCCAGCAGTTACGGAGGGAGAGGGACTGAAGCTTTCTTT	CASSYGGRGTEAFF
NA	TRBV9	NA	TRBJ2-1	TGTGCCAGCAGCGCCGGGGGGCCTTCGTGGGAGCAGTTCTTC	CASSAGGPSWEQFF
few	TRBV6-5	TRBD2	TRBJ2-1	TGTGCCAGCAGTCCGGGACTAGCGGCCCCACGACAGTTCTTC	CASSPGLAAPRQFF
NA	TRBV7-3	NA	TRBJ2-3	TGTGCCAGCAGGGGACTCATCACAGATACGCAGTATTTT	CASRGLITDTQYF
NA	TRBV7-9	TRBD1	TRBJ1-1	TGTGCCAGCAGCGGACAGGGTATCGCGGAAGCTTTCTTT	CASSGQGIAEAFF
NA	TRBV19	NA	TRBJ2-3	TGTGCCAGTAGTATTGAGGCGGGGCACACAGATACGCAGTATTTT	CASSIEAGHTDTQYF
NA	TRBV4-2	NA	TRBJ2-2	TGTGCCAGCAGCCAAGATCTTTGGACAGTTTCACAGACCGGGGAGCTGTTTTTT	CASSQDLWTVSQTGELFF
NA	TRBV18	NA	TRBJ2-7	TGTGCCAGCTCACCAGGGACGGGAGCCTACGAGCAGTACTTC	CASSPGTGAYEQYF
NA	TRBV7-8	TRBD2	TRBJ2-7	TGTGCCAGCAGCTTAGGACACCAACTAGCGGACTACGAGCAGTACTTC	CASSLGHQLADYEQYF
NA	TRBV28	TRBD2	TRBJ2-2	TGTGCCAGCAGTTCGACTAGCGGGGGTTCCCACACCGGGGAGCTGTTTTTT	CASSSTSGGSHTGELFF
NA	TRBV28	TRBD1	TRBJ1-5	TGTGCCAGCAGTACAGGGGGCGCCGGCAATCAGCCCCAGCATTTT	CASSTGGAGNQPQHF
NA	TRBV9	NA	TRBJ1-2	TGTGCCAGCAGCGTAGCTCTAGGAGGTGGCTACACCTTC	CASSVALGGGYTF
NA	TRBV5-4	NA	TRBJ2-3	TGTGCCAGCAGGGGGAGGTCCCGCACAGATACGCAGTATTTT	CASRGRSRTDTQYF
NA	TRBV5-1	NA	TRBJ2-7	TGCGCCAGCAGCTCAGGGGCAGCTCATTTCTCCTACGAGCAGTACTTC	CASSSGAAHFSYEQYF
NA	TRBV9	TRBD1	TRBJ2-3	TGTGCCAGCAGCTTACGGACAGGGCTGACAGATACGCAGTATTTT	CASSLRTGLTDTQYF
NA	TRBV9	NA	TRBJ2-5	TGTGCCAGCAGCGTAGGACAGCCCCAAGAGACCCAGTACTTC	CASSVGQPQETQYF
NA	TRBV7-8	TRBD1	TRBJ1-1	TGTGCCAGCAGCTTAGCCCGGGACAGGGGAGGGACTGAAGCTTTCTTT	CASSLARDRGGTEAFF
few	TRBV19	TRBD1	TRBJ2-5	TGTGCCAGTTCCAGGGGGCCCTACCCCCAAGAGACCCAGTACTTC	CASSRGPYPQETQYF
NA	TRBV5-4	TRBD1	TRBJ2-1	TGTGCCAGCAGCGTGGGGGACAGGGGTCGCAATGAGCAGTTCTTC	CASSVGDRGRNEQFF
NA	TRBV6-2/TRBV6-3	NA	TRBJ2-7	TGTGCCAGCAGTCCCCTAGCGGAGGGGGCCTACGAGCAGTACTTC	CASSPLAEGAYEQYF
NA	TRBV19	NA	TRBJ2-7	TGTGCCAGTAGTATGGGGCAGGGGGGACAATACGAGCAGTACTTC	CASSMGQGGQYEQYF
NA	TRBV7-2	TRBD1	TRBJ1-1	TGTGCCAGCAGCTTCCCGGGACAGGGGGGTACTGAAGCTTTCTTT	CASSFPGQGGTEAFF
NA	TRBV19	NA	TRBJ1-3	TGTGCCAGTAGTCCCGGACTGTCCCTCGGAAACACCATATATTTT	CASSPGLSLGNTIYF
NA	TRBV7-2	NA	TRBJ2-2	TGTGCCAGCAAGCTAGGCAGACCCACGAACACCGGGGAGCTGTTTTTT	CASKLGRPTNTGELFF
NA	TRBV7-8	TRBD2	TRBJ2-1	TGTGCCAGCAGCTTAGCTTCGACCCGGACTAGCGGGGCCTACAATGAGCAGTTCTTC	CASSLASTRTSGAYNEQFF
once	TRBV27	TRBD1	TRBJ1-5	TGTGCCAGCAGTAGGACAGGTGATAGCAATCAGCCCCAGCATTTT	CASSRTGDSNQPQHF
NA	TRBV28	TRBD1	TRBJ2-6	TGTGCCAGCAGTTTATGGGGTCGGACAGGGCACTCTGGGGCCAACGTCCTGACTTTC	CASSLWGRTGHSGANVLTF
NA	TRBV7-6	TRBD2	TRBJ2-7	TGTGCCAGCAGTCGAGGGACTAGCGGGGCTTCCTACGAGCAGTACTTC	CASSRGTSGASYEQYF
NA	TRBV19	TRBD1	TRBJ1-2	TGTGCCAGTAGTTCTACCGACAGGGTTCAGCGTGGCTACACCTTC	CASSSTDRVQRGYTF
NA	TRBV5-4	NA	TRBJ2-1	TGTGCCAGCAGCGCACGGACAGTAGACAATGAGCAGTTCTTC	CASSARTVDNEQFF